Each of the 17 T cell receptor beta chains below was sequenced from the same sample in a study of blood T cell repertoires in COVID-19. Clones were read by immunoSEQ multiplex PCR, and TCRdb kept only the in-frame ones, dropping some. Seen here are about 40,000 clones, roughly 84% observed once, and the top ten hold about 4.2%. The specimen sequenced was peripheral blood. The receptors were gathered from a woman aged 65 to 85 with acute or convalescent COVID-19.

This clone appeared a single time. The CDR3 is CACRQGGNEQFF. The DNA of the CDR3 is TGTGCCTGTCGACAGGGAGGTAATGAGCAGTTCTTC. The chain is built from TRBV28 and TRBJ2-1, with D possibly being TRBD1 (7 bases). V lost 11 bases and J lost 7, with 15 bases in between. In germline, CDR1 is MDHEN, CDR2 SYDVKM. The CDR3 is 12 amino acids.

V is TRBV28 and J is TRBJ2-7; 7 positions match TRBD2. Germline CDR1 is MDHEN and CDR2 is SYDVKM. The CDR3 extends over 12 amino acids. V dropped 8 bases and J dropped 3; count of bases not matched to a gene: 4. The DNA for the CDR3 is TGTGCCAGCGGGGGGGAACACTACGAGCAGTACTTC. Translation gives CASGGEHYEQYF.

The J gene is TRBJ2-1, the V gene TRBV27, with D maybe TRBD1 (7 bases). The CDR3 sequence is 16 residues long. In germline, CDR1 is MNHEY, CDR2 SMNVEV (reference sequence). V dropped 6 bases and J dropped 8 bases, with 23 bases sitting between them. CDR3: CASRTTEGALGHEQFF. The CDR3 DNA is TGTGCCAGCAGGACCACGGAGGGGGCCCTGGGCCATGAGCAGTTCTTC.

Within the sample, this clone is large. The rearrangement joins TRBV4-3 to TRBJ2-5; 8 bases agree with TRBD1. Germline lookup yields CDR1 LGHNA and CDR2 YSLEER. V shed 4 bases and J 5 bases; nucleotides not matched to a gene: 3. This CDR3 spans 13 amino acids. The CDR3 DNA is TGCGCCAGCAGCCTGGACAGGGTGGAGACCCAGTACTTC. As protein: CASSLDRVETQYF.

This clone was observed a handful of times. The chain carries TRBV6-2 or TRBV6-3 and TRBJ2-1; 11 bases map to TRBD2. V was pared by 4 bases and J by 4 bases, with 6 bases of the junction left unmatched. This CDR3 region has 16 residues. The germline V gene encodes CDR1 MNHEY and CDR2 SVGEGT. The CDR3 DNA reads TGTGCCAGCAGTTCCTCCCGGACTAGCGGGTACAATGAGCAGTTCTTC. This gives the protein CASSSSRTSGYNEQFF.

This chain links TRBV7-9 with TRBJ2-1; TRBD1 might be the D (6 bases). CDR1 is SEHNR, CDR2 FQNEAQ, per germline (reference sequence). Trimming left V 5 bases short and J 2 bases short, with 16 bases between. This CDR3 has 16 amino acids. The CDR3 sequence: CASSPKGTFTYNEQFF. The CDR3 DNA is TGTGCCAGCAGCCCCAAAGGGACATTTACCTACAATGAGCAGTTCTTC.

The chain carries TRBV5-1 and TRBJ2-7, with a possible D match to TRBD2 (6 bases). V dropped 0 bases and J dropped 2 bases, with 15 bases sitting between them. CDR1 is SGHRS, CDR2 YFSETQ, per germline. The CDR3 sequence is 16 residues long. The CDR3 protein is CASSLAGTGRPYEQYF. CDR3 in DNA: TGCGCCAGCAGCTTGGCCGGGACTGGGCGGCCCTACGAGCAGTACTTC.

This chain connects TRBV6-5 to TRBJ1-4; D is undetermined. Germline V gene sequence: CDR1 MNHEY, CDR2 SVGAGI. The CDR3 is 14 amino acids. Trimming took 3 bases from V and 5 from J, leaving 10 bases between them. The CDR3 here is CASSYRGTNEKLFF. The CDR3 DNA sequence: TGTGCCAGCAGTTATCGGGGAACGAATGAAAAACTGTTTTTT.

The chain combines TRBV30 with TRBJ1-3; D is unclear. Germline loops: CDR1 GTSNPN, CDR2 SVGIG (reference sequence). CDR3 length: 15 amino acids. V gave up 3 bases and J gave up 0 bases, with 12 bases separating them. CDR3 nucleotide sequence: TGTGCCTGGAGACATGGACGGGACTCTGGAAACACCATATATTTT. This sequence encodes CAWRHGRDSGNTIYF.

The V call is TRBV5-1, the J call TRBJ2-5; tentatively, D is TRBD2 (5 bases). Trimming took off 0 bases at V and 4 bases at J, with 19 bases between the two ends. Germline-derived CDR1 and CDR2 are SGHRS and YFSETQ. CDR3 size: 17 residues. CDR3 loop: CASSLGPAELRAETQYF. The CDR3, as DNA: TGCGCCAGCAGCTTGGGCCCAGCCGAACTGAGGGCAGAGACCCAGTACTTC.

This clone appeared a few times. The chain carries TRBV6-5 and TRBJ1-1; 9 bases align to TRBD1. The CDR3 is 14 amino acids. V trimming: 6 bases; J trimming: 8 bases; junction bases outside the gene matches: 10. Germline lookup yields CDR1 MNHEY and CDR2 SVGAGI. CDR3 coding DNA: TGTGCCAGCAGGACTATATACAGGGGGCCGGAAGCTTTCTTT. Residues: CASRTIYRGPEAFF.

This chain connects TRBV9 to TRBJ2-5, with D possibly matching TRBD1 (6 bases). The germline gives CDR1 SGDLS, CDR2 YYNGEE. The CDR3 runs 14 residues. The ends were cut back, 5 bases at V and 5 bases at J, with 16 bases in the middle. CDR3 DNA: TGTGCCAGCAGTCCGGGCTTCCAGGGGGAGACCCAGTACTTC. Amino acid sequence: CASSPGFQGETQYF.

This chain uses TRBV29-1 with TRBJ2-7; D might be TRBD1 (6 bases). Germline V gene lookup returns CDR1 SQVTM and CDR2 ANQGSEA. The V gene lost 6 bases and the J gene lost 2 bases, with 17 bases spanning the gap. This CDR3 contains 14 residues. The CDR3 DNA is TGCAGCGTCGACTCCGGGACATCCACCTACGAGCAGTACTTC. Protein sequence: CSVDSGTSTYEQYF.

The chain carries TRBV5-4 and TRBJ1-1; perhaps TRBD1 as D (6 bases). CDR3 length: 15 residues. V lost 3 bases to trimming and J lost 3 bases, with 15 bases between them. CDR1 is SGHNT and CDR2 is YYREEE in the germline V gene (reference sequence). CDR3 coding DNA: TGTGCCAGCAGCTCCGGACAGCCCTGGGACACTGAAGCTTTCTTT. This translates into CASSSGQPWDTEAFF. The full variable domain, in which reference TRBV5-4 and TRBJ1-1 provide the parts outside the CDR3, is ETGVTQSPTHLIKTRGQQVTLRCSSQSGHNTVSWYQQALGQGPQFIFQYYREEENGRGNFPPRFSGLQFPNYSSELNVNALELDDSALYLCASSSGQPWDTEAFFGQGTRLTVV.

V and J are TRBV28 and TRBJ2-7; 8 bases fit TRBD2. Germline CDR1 and CDR2: MDHEN and SYDVKM. V lost 3 bases to trimming and J lost 4 bases; unmatched junction nucleotides: 8. The CDR3 totals 15 residues. CDR3 DNA sequence: TGTGCCAGCAGTTTTCCGGGAGGGTTAGGGTACGAGCAGTACTTC. As protein: CASSFPGGLGYEQYF.

J is TRBJ2-2 and V is TRBV5-4, with 7 bases aligning to TRBD2. The CDR3 contains 13 residues. Germline V gene lookup returns CDR1 SGHNT and CDR2 YYREEE (reference sequence). After removal of 3 bases from V and 7 bases from J, the junction contained 3 bases not matched to a gene. In nucleotides, the CDR3 is TGTGCCAGCAGCTCCCGGGGGGTCGGGGAGCTGTTTTTT. Residues: CASSSRGVGELFF.

The rearrangement uses TRBV5-1 and TRBJ2-1, with D perhaps matching TRBD2 (6 bases). Germline V gives CDR1 SGHRS, CDR2 YFSETQ. The CDR3 runs to 19 residues. The germline V and J ends were trimmed by 7 bases and 1 base, with 27 bases remaining between them. The CDR3 reads CASARGSGLKLRSYNEQFF. In DNA, the CDR3 is TGCGCCAGCGCCCGAGGGTCGGGACTGAAATTAAGGTCCTACAATGAGCAGTTCTTC.